This T cell receptor beta chain originates from a study of blood T cells in healthy people across ages. Whole-study findings and limits: Both naive CD4+ cell counts and diversity were greater in long-lived donors than in aged donors.

A remark on this clonotype: Antigen unknown.

A J-beta primer mix and a sample-barcoded 5' primer were used in a second PCR of roughly 7 to 12 cycles. Each CDR3 protein is one row after TCRdb ran MiXCR on the 5' RACE reads. Of 650,000 to 1,000,000 distinct CDR3 sequences listed, 35% to 50% are singletons. Source material: blood. The receptor's source is a man at least 80 years old in good health.

Here the CDR3 reads CASSPGQGGDTEAFF. The CDR3, as DNA: TGTGCCAGCAGTCCTGGACAGGGGGGGGACACTGAAGCTTTCTTT. The rearrangement joins TRBV12-3 or TRBV12-4 to TRBJ1-1; 10 bases match TRBD1. CDR3 length equals 15 residues. Trimming took 5 bases from V and 3 from J; bases not matched to a gene: 6.